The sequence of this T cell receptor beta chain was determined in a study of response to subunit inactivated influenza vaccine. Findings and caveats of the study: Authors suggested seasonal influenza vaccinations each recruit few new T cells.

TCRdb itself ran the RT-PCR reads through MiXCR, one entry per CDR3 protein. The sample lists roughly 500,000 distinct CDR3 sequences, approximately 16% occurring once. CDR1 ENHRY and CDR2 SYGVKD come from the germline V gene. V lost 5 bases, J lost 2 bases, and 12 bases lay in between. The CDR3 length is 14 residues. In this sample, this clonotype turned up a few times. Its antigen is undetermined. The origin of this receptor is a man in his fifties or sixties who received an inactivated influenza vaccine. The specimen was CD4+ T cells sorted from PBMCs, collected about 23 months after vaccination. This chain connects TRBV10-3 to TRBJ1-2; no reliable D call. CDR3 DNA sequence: TGTGCCATCAGTCTCGACGGGGAAAACTATGGCTACACCTTC. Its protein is CAISLDGENYGYTF.